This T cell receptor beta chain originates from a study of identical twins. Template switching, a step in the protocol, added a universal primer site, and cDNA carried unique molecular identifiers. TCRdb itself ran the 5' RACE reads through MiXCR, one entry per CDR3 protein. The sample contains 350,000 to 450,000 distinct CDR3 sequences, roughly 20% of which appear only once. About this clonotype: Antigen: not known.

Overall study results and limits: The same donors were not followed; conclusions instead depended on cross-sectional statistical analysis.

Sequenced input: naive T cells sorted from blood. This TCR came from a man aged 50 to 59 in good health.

CDR3 in DNA: TGTGCCAGCAGTTACACCGGGACTAGCGGCGCCCAGTACTTC. Translating it yields CASSYTGTSGAQYF. This chain links TRBV6-5 with TRBJ2-5, with 11 bases identical to TRBD2. The V gene end was trimmed by 2 bases and the J gene end by 9 bases; junction bases not matched to a gene: 5. This CDR3 has 14 amino acids. Per the germline V gene, CDR1 is MNHEY and CDR2 is SVGAGI.